The rows below give T cell receptor beta chains drawn from one sample of a study of T cell responses to AZD1222 COVID-19 vaccine. Libraries were prepared by immunoSEQ multiplex PCR; TCRdb keeps only in-frame clonotypes and omits some of them. The repertoire holds about 83,000 clones, with approximately 90% as singletons. The starting material was peripheral blood, obtained on day 0 of MenACWY control vaccination. The receptors derive from an adult in good health. The CDR3 runs from the conserved cysteine through the conserved F or W. Size is stated for part of the rows, as once, few or many counts, or as a class when the clone is expanded.

J gene | V gene | clone size | CDR3 length | CDR3 protein
TRBJ2-7 | TRBV7-9 | few | 14 | CASSLAGEIYEQYF
TRBJ1-1 | TRBV28 | NA | 13 | CASSPTGATEAFF
TRBJ1-3 | TRBV28 | NA | 13 | CATLEGSGNTIYF
TRBJ1-5 | TRBV7-2 | NA | 18 | CASSPPGQTAYSNQPQHF
TRBJ2-3 | TRBV6-4 | NA | 16 | CASSDGASGNADTQYF
TRBJ2-1 | TRBV4-2 | NA | 13 | CASSPLGEAEQFF
TRBJ2-1 | TRBV9 | NA | 15 | CASSVGGRASNEQFF
TRBJ2-1 | TRBV19 | NA | 16 | CASSFLLTGTYNEQFF
TRBJ2-3 | TRBV10-3 | once | 16 | CAIKVSRGKGTDTQYF
TRBJ1-1 | TRBV19 | once | 15 | CASSIASGKNTEAFF
TRBJ1-5 | TRBV27 | NA | 16 | CASSRDRGTSNQPQHF
TRBJ1-2 | TRBV28 | NA | 13 | CASREGRNYGYTF
TRBJ1-3 | TRBV25-1 | NA | 16 | CASSSWGANSGNTIYF
TRBJ1-6 | TRBV25-1 | NA | 15 | CASSGSTGRGSPLHF
TRBJ1-2 | TRBV12-2 | NA | 11 | CASRGDYGYTF
TRBJ1-2 | TRBV9 | NA | 14 | CASSAQDGIYGYTF
TRBJ1-1 | TRBV6-5 | NA | 14 | CASSQRDSNTEAFF
TRBJ2-7 | TRBV28 | NA | 18 | CASSSPPSDRGAYYEQYF
TRBJ2-2 | TRBV4-3 | NA | 19 | CASSRSGGRSLANTGELFF
TRBJ2-7 | TRBV4-2 | few | 15 | CASSHRQGPENEQYF
TRBJ1-1 | TRBV19 | NA | 13 | CASRRQGDTEAFF
TRBJ1-2 | TRBV28 | NA | 16 | CASSSSRAEANYGYTF
TRBJ1-5 | TRBV6-6 | few | 14 | CASSTRGNNQPQHF
TRBJ2-7 | TRBV7-2 | once | 13 | CASSLGAPYEQYF
TRBJ1-2 | TRBV12-3/TRBV12-4 | few | 13 | CASSFDDRSPYTF
TRBJ2-7 | TRBV4-1 | few | 16 | CASSQAYRTSSYEQYF
TRBJ2-1 | TRBV6-5 | NA | 15 | CASSFSGLSYNEQFF
TRBJ2-2 | TRBV25-1 | NA | 15 | CASLSREKNTGELFF
TRBJ1-5 | TRBV6-5 | NA | 15 | CASSYSADSNQPQHF
TRBJ1-4 | TRBV6-5 | NA | 12 | CASGFLNEKLFF
TRBJ1-1 | TRBV29-1 | NA | 14 | CSAPAQGRYTEAFF
TRBJ1-2 | TRBV7-2 | NA | 15 | CASSSAGTSKYGYTF
TRBJ1-2 | TRBV21-1 | NA | 15 | CASRKKTGHVRGYTF
TRBJ1-2 | TRBV6-1 | once | 14 | CASSEAPKGLGYTF
TRBJ2-7 | TRBV7-2 | NA | 13 | CASSLQSDYEQYF
TRBJ1-2 | TRBV6-5 | few | 15 | CATLMGSTGTGGYTF
TRBJ2-7 | TRBV2 | NA | 14 | CASSGTGGFYEQYF
TRBJ2-2 | TRBV6-5 | once | 15 | CASSRGEPLTGELFF
TRBJ1-1 | TRBV28 | once | 11 | CATHRLTEAFF
TRBJ1-4 | TRBV18 | NA | 17 | CASSPRQGESDPEKLFF
TRBJ1-5 | TRBV9 | few | 16 | CASSVEQSYSNQPQHF
TRBJ2-7 | TRBV10-1 | NA | 15 | CASSPGTGGPYEQYF
TRBJ1-5 | TRBV3-1/TRBV3-2 | NA | 16 | CASSQNSGKANQPQHF
TRBJ2-7 | TRBV27 | NA | 13 | CASSPLQGYEQYF
TRBJ2-7 | TRBV5-4 | NA | 16 | CASSLFGGRISYEQYF
TRBJ1-2 | TRBV6-5 | NA | 12 | CASSYPGHGYTF
TRBJ1-1 | TRBV7-2 | NA | 13 | CASSPRVNTEAFF
TRBJ2-6 | TRBV28 | NA | 16 | CASSLSYRAGANVLTF
TRBJ1-2 | TRBV24-1 | NA | 15 | CATSDKTGINYGYTF
TRBJ1-5 | TRBV7-8 | NA | 16 | CASSYGRVPFKVPQHF
TRBJ1-6 | TRBV2 | NA | 11 | CASSRNSPLHF
TRBJ1-4 | TRBV27 | NA | 17 | CASSWGAGLATNEKLFF
TRBJ1-5 | TRBV19 | NA | 15 | CASTKGGFPNQPQHF
TRBJ1-2 | TRBV2 | NA | 15 | CASSEGGAGIYGYTF
TRBJ1-2 | TRBV24-1 | NA | 15 | CATSDRDRGPYGYTF